Listed here is a single TCR beta chain. These data come from a study of CXCR3-negative and CXCR3-positive naive CD8 T cells. The TRB libraries of cDNA were built by UMI-labeled 5' RACE. TCRdb reworked the 5' RACE reads into one entry per CDR3 protein, no DNA. This sample's clone table lists about 26,000 distinct CDR3 sequences. Sorting was done in triplicate for each CD8+ T cell subset (fewer than 340,000 cells each). CD45RO-CCR7+CD27+CD95- was the phenotype of naive CD8+ T cells. Input material: naive CXCR3- CD8+ T cells from blood. Subset of the sample: CD45RO-CCR7+CD27+CD95- naive CD8+ T cells lacking CXCR3 (TNR3-). The sequence came from a human donor in good health. Some clones in this sample may be carry-over from other donors' samples.

The CDR3 is CSMPIKGEQFF. The rearrangement uses TRBV29-1 and TRBJ2-1. Germline values: CDR1 SQVTM, CDR2 ANQGSEA. This CDR3 comprises 11 residues.